These 32 T cell receptor beta chains came from one sample sequenced in a study of shared clonotypes between healthy human individuals. Method: immunoSEQ multiplex PCR; TCRdb's copy keeps in-frame clones and lacks some. The data show a few million clones, with 90% to 95% seen just once and 0.14% held by the top ten. Sequencing was performed on naive CD4+ T cells sorted from blood. The subset here: CD45RA+ positively selected. The receptors derive from a man younger than 35 in good health.

The chain has TRBV27 and TRBJ2-7, with 9 bases matching TRBD1. J was trimmed by 3 bases and V by 0 bases; bases with no gene match: 15. CDR1 MNHEY and CDR2 SMNVEV come from the germline V gene (reference sequence). The CDR3 runs to 19 residues. CDR3 DNA sequence: TGTGCCAGCAGTTTATCGGGACAGGGTTTACTTTCCTCCTTCTACGAGCAGTACTTC. This translates into CASSLSGQGLLSSFYEQYF.

The V call is TRBV10-3, the J call TRBJ2-5, with D unresolved. Germline loops: CDR1 ENHRY, CDR2 SYGVKD. The CDR3 is 14 residues long. Trimming shortened V by 2 bases and J by 5 bases, and 12 bases separated the two germline ends. CDR3 DNA sequence: TGTGCCATCAGTGAGCTGGCGGATGGGGAGACCCAGTACTTC. Translating gives CAISELADGETQYF.

The CDR3 here is CASSSGSPEETQYF. CDR3 coding DNA: TGCGCCAGCAGCTCCGGGAGCCCTGAGGAGACCCAGTACTTC. The V gene is TRBV5-1, the J gene TRBJ2-5, with D maybe TRBD2 (6 bases). V was shortened by 3 bases and J by 5 bases, with 14 bases between the two germline ends. CDR3 length: 14 residues. CDR1 and CDR2 from the germline V gene are SGHRS and YFSETQ.

The chain has TRBV30 and TRBJ2-6, with 9 bases identical to TRBD1. V was pared by 5 bases and J by 4 bases, with 9 bases of the junction left unmatched. Germline loops: CDR1 GTSNPN, CDR2 SVGIG (reference sequence). The CDR3 has 16 amino acids. CDR3 in DNA: TGTGCCTGGGGCCCGGGACAGGGAGCCGGGGCCAACGTCCTGACTTTC. The encoded protein is CAWGPGQGAGANVLTF.

This chain joins TRBV29-1 and TRBJ2-7; a weak D match, TRBD1 (5 bases). Germline CDR1 reads SQVTM; CDR2 reads ANQGSEA. Deletions cut 2 bases from V and 5 bases from J, with 10 bases between. The CDR3 is 12 residues long. The CDR3 reads CSVESQGNEQYF. CDR3 sequence (DNA): TGCAGCGTTGAAAGCCAGGGAAACGAGCAGTACTTC.

On this clone: This CDR3 is also generated by other DNA sequences in the sample. This chain uses TRBV4-1 with TRBJ2-7, with 10 bases that match TRBD1. CDR1 MGHRA and CDR2 YSYEKL come from the germline V gene. This CDR3 region has 15 residues. V lost 3 bases and J lost 4; bases outside the gene matches: 6. CDR3 DNA: TGCGCCAGCAGCCAGGCCGGGACAGGGGTTTACGAGCAGTACTTC. Residues: CASSQAGTGVYEQYF.

This rearrangement joins TRBV6-5 to TRBJ1-1; D remains unclear. V was cut by 6 bases and J by 3 bases, with 11 bases left in between. The CDR3 contains 13 residues. Germline-derived CDR1 and CDR2 are MNHEY and SVGAGI. CDR3 in amino acids: CASSLLSDTEAFF. The CDR3 bases are TGTGCCAGCAGCCTTCTTTCGGACACTGAAGCTTTCTTT.

Concerning this clone itself: The same CDR3 can be traced to other DNA sequences in this sample. The chain carries TRBV5-1 and TRBJ2-3; 7 bases line up with TRBD2. After removal of 3 bases from V and 0 bases from J, the junction contained 1 base not matched to a gene. Germline assignment: CDR1 SGHRS and CDR2 YFSETQ. This CDR3 is 14 amino acids long. The CDR3 sequence: CASSWGGSTDTQYF. DNA for the CDR3: TGCGCCAGCAGCTGGGGGGGAAGCACAGATACGCAGTATTTT. Full variable domain (remainder filled in from reference TRBV5-1 and TRBJ2-3): KAGVTQTPRYLIKTRGQQVTLSCSPISGHRSVSWYQQTPGQGLQFLFEYFSETQRNKGNFPGRFSGRQFSNSRSEMNVSTLELGDSALYLCASSWGGSTDTQYFGPGTRLTVL.

This clone showed up just once. The rearrangement joins TRBV19 to TRBJ2-1, with 7 bases aligning to TRBD1. CDR1 LNHDA and CDR2 SQIVND come from the germline V gene (reference sequence). This CDR3 has 14 amino acids. V dropped 3 bases and J dropped 7; count of bases not matched to a gene: 6. The CDR3 bases are TGTGCCAGTAGTATGAACAGGGGCAGGAATGAGCAGTTCTTC. This translates into CASSMNRGRNEQFF.

The genes are TRBV19 and TRBJ2-3; perhaps TRBD1 as D (5 bases). The CDR3 runs 16 residues. Trimming removed 1 base from V and 2 bases from J, with 13 bases in between. Per germline, CDR1 LNHDA and CDR2 SQIVND (reference sequence). Here the CDR3 reads CASSIVGTTATDTQYF. The CDR3 bases are TGTGCCAGTAGTATAGTGGGCACGACAGCCACAGATACGCAGTATTTT.

V usage is TRBV30 and J usage is TRBJ2-3; 10 nucleotides line up with TRBD2. The junction had 8 bases not matched to a gene; V was cut back by 0 bases and J by 5 bases. Germline assignment: CDR1 GTSNPN and CDR2 SVGIG (reference sequence). The CDR3 covers 16 residues. Written as DNA, the CDR3 is TGTGCCTGGAGTGTAGACGCAGCGGGGGGGCTAGATACGCAGTATTTT. This encodes CAWSVDAAGGLDTQYF.

The rearrangement uses TRBV4-1 and TRBJ1-4, with D unclear. The CDR3 covers 13 residues. With 1 base removed from V and 10 bases from J, the gap between germline ends came to 10 bases. The germline CDR1 and CDR2 sequences are MGHRA and YSYEKL. The CDR3 is CASSQVIRGKLFF. The DNA of the CDR3 is TGCGCCAGCAGCCAAGTTATACGAGGAAAACTGTTTTTT.

The V call is TRBV6-5, the J call TRBJ2-1; D is unresolved. This CDR3 is built from 16 residues. Trimming removed 2 bases from V and 4 bases from J, with 15 bases in between. Germline values: CDR1 MNHEY, CDR2 SVGAGI. This CDR3 is CASSYPYNGRYNEQFF. The CDR3 DNA reads as TGTGCCAGCAGTTACCCCTACAACGGCCGATACAATGAGCAGTTCTTC.

The chain uses TRBV6-8 and TRBJ2-1, with a tentative D call TRBD1 (5 bases). Germline V gives CDR1 MNHGY, CDR2 SAAAGT. V was shortened by 2 bases and J by 7 bases, with 9 bases between the two germline ends. The CDR3 totals 13 residues. The CDR3 nucleotides read TGTGCCAGCAGTTACCACAGGTTTAATGAGCAGTTCTTC. Translation gives CASSYHRFNEQFF.

The CDR3 bases are TGTGCCAGCAGGATATTCAGCAATCAGCCCCAGCATTTT. Translation: CASRIFSNQPQHF. The chain recombines TRBV6-1 with TRBJ1-5; D unresolved. With 6 bases removed from V and 1 base from J, the gap between germline ends came to 7 bases. The CDR3 has 13 amino acids. CDR1 MNHNS and CDR2 SASEGT come from the germline V gene.

The chain has TRBV7-2 and TRBJ2-5, with TRBD2 matching over 12 bases. With 5 bases clipped from V and 4 bases from J, the junction kept 5 bases outside the gene matches. The CDR3 is made up of 15 amino acids. Germline V lookup: CDR1 SGHTA, CDR2 FQGNSA. The CDR3: CASSPSGGVRETQYF. CDR3 in DNA: TGTGCCAGCAGCCCTAGCGGGGGGGTTCGAGAGACCCAGTACTTC.

The chain links TRBV7-2 to TRBJ2-7, with 9 bases that match TRBD2. V lost 1 base, J lost 6 bases, and 4 bases stayed unmatched. Germline V gene lookup returns CDR1 SGHTA and CDR2 FQGNSA. The CDR3 runs to 14 residues. The CDR3 DNA is TGTGCCAGCAGCTTAGGCGGGAGGGTCCGCGAGCAGTACTTC. Amino acids: CASSLGGRVREQYF.

This clone came up a few times. V usage is TRBV9 and J usage is TRBJ2-3; TRBD2 matches 10 bases. The junction had 4 bases not matched to a gene; V was cut back by 1 base and J by 2 bases. Germline CDR1 SGDLS, CDR2 YYNGEE. This CDR3 is 16 amino acids long. The CDR3, as DNA: TGTGCCAGCAGCGTACTCACTAGCGGGACCACAGATACGCAGTATTTT. It yields the protein CASSVLTSGTTDTQYF.

The V call is TRBV11-2, the J call TRBJ1-4; 7 nucleotides agree with TRBD1. The CDR3 totals 15 residues. Germline CDR1 reads SGHAT; CDR2 reads FQNNGV. Unmatched junction bases numbered 7, after V lost 1 base and J lost 8 bases. The CDR3 coding sequence is TGTGCCAGCAGCTTAGGGACAGGTGGGAGGGAAAAACTGTTTTTT. This codes for CASSLGTGGREKLFF.

Comments on this clone: Other DNA variants within this sample encode the same CDR3. This sequence joins TRBV18 and TRBJ2-7; maybe TRBD2 (5 bases). The CDR3 is made up of 13 amino acids. CDR1 KGHSH and CDR2 LQKENI come from the germline V gene. The ends were cut back, 3 bases at V and 2 bases at J, with 8 bases in the middle. Here the CDR3 reads CASSPGNTYEQYF. CDR3 DNA sequence: TGTGCCAGCTCACCCGGGAATACCTACGAGCAGTACTTC. Using reference TRBV18 and TRBJ2-7 for the parts outside the CDR3, the full variable domain is NAGVMQNPRHLVRRRGQEARLRCSPMKGHSHVYWYRQLPEEGLKFMVYLQKENIIDESGMPKERFSAEFPKEGPSILRIQQVVRGDSAAYFCASSPGNTYEQYFGPGTRLTVT.

The V gene is TRBV4-1, the J gene TRBJ2-7; D might be TRBD1 (5 bases). The germline gives CDR1 MGHRA, CDR2 YSYEKL. The CDR3 length is 16 residues. The V end lost 4 bases, the J end lost 7 bases, and 23 bases lay between the germline ends. CDR3 amino acids: CASSPNTLQGTGEQYF. In DNA form, the CDR3 reads TGCGCCAGCAGCCCGAACACTCTTCAGGGTACTGGGGAGCAGTACTTC.

CDR3 amino acids: CASRPQGTNTEAFF. DNA for the CDR3: TGTGCCAGCAGACCACAGGGGACGAACACTGAAGCTTTCTTT. The J gene is TRBJ1-1, the V gene TRBV6-5, with TRBD1 identical over 7 bases. Per germline, CDR1 MNHEY and CDR2 SVGAGI. The CDR3 consists of 14 residues. With V trimmed by 6 bases and J by 1 base, 5 bases remained unmatched.

The chain uses TRBV7-2 and TRBJ2-5; D might be TRBD2 (5 bases). The germline CDR1 and CDR2 sequences are SGHTA and FQGNSA. The ends were cut back, 5 bases at V and 0 bases at J, with 13 bases in the middle. CDR3 length: 15 residues. DNA of the CDR3: TGTGCCAGCAGCAAAGGGAGAGGGAACCAAGAGACCCAGTACTTC. Amino acids: CASSKGRGNQETQYF.

Remarks on this clone: Other DNA sequences of this sample code for an identical CDR3. The rearrangement links TRBV6-5 to TRBJ2-5; D gene unclear. The V gene lost 0 bases and the J gene lost 4 bases, with 12 bases spanning the gap. This CDR3 contains 15 residues. Germline loops: CDR1 MNHEY, CDR2 SVGAGI. The CDR3 here is CASSYSSGRGETQYF. Here the CDR3 DNA reads TGTGCCAGCAGTTACTCTTCCGGACGAGGAGAGACCCAGTACTTC.

V and J are TRBV7-8 and TRBJ2-7; possible D gene TRBD1, 7 bases. The germline V gene has CDR1 SGHVS and CDR2 FQNEAQ. V lost 5 bases, J lost 0 bases, and 14 bases lay in between. The CDR3 extends over 15 amino acids. The CDR3 loop reads CASSPRGASSYEQYF. CDR3 nucleotides: TGTGCCAGCAGCCCCAGGGGGGCTAGCTCCTACGAGCAGTACTTC.

The chain links TRBV9 to TRBJ2-3, with D perhaps matching TRBD2 (5 bases). CDR1 is SGDLS, CDR2 YYNGEE, per germline. V lost 4 bases to trimming and J lost 0 bases, with 18 bases between them. The CDR3 has 17 amino acids. This chain's CDR3 is CASSRGGHPGSTDTQYF. As DNA, the CDR3 is TGTGCCAGCAGCCGGGGTGGCCACCCAGGTAGCACAGATACGCAGTATTTT.

The rearrangement joins TRBV11-2 to TRBJ2-7, with D tentatively TRBD1 or TRBD2 (6 bases each). The length of the CDR3 is 15 residues. The V and J ends lost 1 base and 2 bases respectively, with 12 bases between them. Germline V CDR1 and CDR2: SGHAT, FQNNGV. CDR3 sequence: CASSLGAGQTYEQYF. For the CDR3, the DNA is TGTGCCAGCAGCTTAGGGGCGGGACAAACCTACGAGCAGTACTTC.

In this sample, this clone turned up once. The chain recombines TRBV28 with TRBJ1-5, with D possibly matching TRBD1 (5 bases). CDR3 size: 14 residues. Germline lookup yields CDR1 MDHEN and CDR2 SYDVKM. Trimming removed 5 bases from V and 5 bases from J, with 13 bases in between. The CDR3 reads CASSQSQGYQPQHF. CDR3 nucleotides: TGTGCCAGCAGTCAATCCCAGGGATATCAGCCCCAGCATTTT.

The V gene is TRBV2, the J gene TRBJ2-3; unclear D gene. Germline CDR1 reads SNHLY; CDR2 reads FYNNEI. Trimming removed 0 bases at V and 2 bases at J, with 9 bases between. The CDR3 sequence is 15 residues long. The CDR3 DNA follows: TGTGCCAGCAGTGAAGCGGGGTGGAACACAGATACGCAGTATTTT. It specifies CASSEAGWNTDTQYF.

A few counts support this clone. Here the CDR3 reads CASSSQREGLTNEQFF. DNA for the CDR3: TGTGCCAGCAGCTCTCAGCGGGAGGGCCTTACCAATGAGCAGTTCTTC. V usage is TRBV5-4 and J usage is TRBJ2-1; TRBD2 aligns across 10 bases. V was clipped by 3 bases and J by 6 bases; unmatched bases: 9. The CDR3 has 16 amino acids. Germline V gives CDR1 SGHNT, CDR2 YYREEE (reference sequence).

The chain links TRBV7-6 to TRBJ2-1; 7 bases fit TRBD2. CDR1 and CDR2 from the germline V gene are SGHVS and FNYEAQ. J lost 6 bases, V lost 5 bases, and 4 bases had no gene match. The CDR3 extends over 13 amino acids. CDR3 bases: TGTGCCAGCAGCCGCGGACTAGTCAATGAGCAGTTCTTC. It yields the protein CASSRGLVNEQFF.

The chain employs TRBV6-1 and TRBJ2-3; the D gene is possibly TRBD1 (5 bases). Trimming stripped 2 bases from V and 0 bases from J, with 12 bases between. The CDR3 length is 16 residues. Looked up from germline, CDR1 is MNHNS and CDR2 is SASEGT. CDR3 sequence (DNA): TGTGCCAGCAGTGAATTCCAGGGATCTAGCACAGATACGCAGTATTTT. This encodes CASSEFQGSSTDTQYF.